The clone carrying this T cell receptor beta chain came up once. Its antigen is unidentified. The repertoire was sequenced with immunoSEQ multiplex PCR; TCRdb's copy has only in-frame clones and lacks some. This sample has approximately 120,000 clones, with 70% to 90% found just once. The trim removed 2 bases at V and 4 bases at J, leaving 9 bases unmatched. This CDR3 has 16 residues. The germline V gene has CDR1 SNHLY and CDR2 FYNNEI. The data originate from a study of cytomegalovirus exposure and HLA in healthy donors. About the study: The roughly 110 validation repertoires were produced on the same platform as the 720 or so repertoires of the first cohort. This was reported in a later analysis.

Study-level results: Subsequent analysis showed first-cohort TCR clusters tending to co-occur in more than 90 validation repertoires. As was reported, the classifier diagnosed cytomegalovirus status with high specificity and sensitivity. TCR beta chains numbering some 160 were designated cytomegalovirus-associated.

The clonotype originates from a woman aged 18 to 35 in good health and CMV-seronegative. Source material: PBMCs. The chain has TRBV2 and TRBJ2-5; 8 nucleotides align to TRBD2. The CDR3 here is CASSEWREVGGETQYF. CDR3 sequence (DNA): TGTGCCAGCAGTGAATGGCGGGAGGTTGGCGGAGAGACCCAGTACTTC.